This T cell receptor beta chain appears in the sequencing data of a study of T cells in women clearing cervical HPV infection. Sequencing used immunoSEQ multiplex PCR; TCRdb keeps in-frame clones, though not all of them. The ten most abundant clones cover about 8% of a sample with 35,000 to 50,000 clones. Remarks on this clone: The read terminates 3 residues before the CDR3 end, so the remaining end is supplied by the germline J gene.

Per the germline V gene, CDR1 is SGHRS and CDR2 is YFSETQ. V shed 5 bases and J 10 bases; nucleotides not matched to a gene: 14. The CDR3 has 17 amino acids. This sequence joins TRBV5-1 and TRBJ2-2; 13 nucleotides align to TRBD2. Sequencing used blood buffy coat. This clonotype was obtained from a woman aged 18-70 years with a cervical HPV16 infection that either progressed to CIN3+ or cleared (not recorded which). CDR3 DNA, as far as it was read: TGCGCCAGCAGAACTAGCGGGGGGGCCCCAAGTTTCGAGGAG. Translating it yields CASRTSGGAPSFEE. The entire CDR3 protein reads CASRTSGGAPSFEELFF.